This T cell receptor beta chain was identified in a study of blood T cell repertoires in COVID-19. Study as a whole: Sites in the United States, Italy and Spain provided acute and convalescent COVID-19 samples.

Participant ages covered about 18 to 89 years across 24 US areas. How the authors handled the data: Amplified reference gene primers provided the basis for estimating nucleated cell counts. Sequencing used immunoSEQ multiplex PCR; TCRdb keeps in-frame clones, though not all of them. For V, J and clone size, that table is used; D and trimming come from the DNA. The repertoire holds 110,000 to 150,000 clones, with around 82% as singletons. The junction had 8 bases not matched to a gene; V was cut back by 2 bases and J by 8 bases. The germline V gene encodes CDR1 SEHNR and CDR2 FQNEAQ (reference sequence). The CDR3 contains 15 residues.

The material sequenced was PBMCs or T cells enriched from blood (not recorded which). V gene TRBV7-9 combines with J gene TRBJ2-1, with TRBD1 identical over 8 bases. This TCR was sampled from a man aged 40-55 years with acute COVID-19. The CDR3 spells CASSLRSQGADEQFF. CDR3 coding DNA: TGTGCCAGCAGCTTAAGGTCTCAGGGGGCGGATGAGCAGTTCTTC.